These T cell receptor beta chains were read from a single sample in a study of cytomegalovirus exposure and HLA in healthy donors. TCRdb's copy holds only in-frame clones and misses some; the assay was immunoSEQ multiplex PCR. The table records some 160,000 clones, around four fifths of them present only once. The sample comprised PBMCs. These receptors were taken from a man between 18 and 29 years old in good health and CMV-seronegative. The CDR3 runs from the conserved cysteine through the conserved F or W. Clone size is not always given. Where it is, it says once, few, many or a class for expanded clones.

TRBV7-9	-	CASSWEVRGTRSEQFF
TRBV10-3	-	CAISEKAGENGYTF
TRBV29-1	-	CSVGGQGYEQYF
TRBV19	-	CASTKGGTRSYNEQFF
TRBV5-1	-	CASSPGIRADTQYF
TRBV27	-	CASSLSLGANEQYF
TRBV2	-	CASSERDRDQYF
TRBV7-3	-	CASSLNSNTGELFF
TRBV7-9	-	CSSSFRDSATNEKLFF
TRBV18	-	CASSYGRGETQYF
TRBV4-1	few	CASSYNLVAHTEAFF
TRBV14	-	CASSQEGQVYEQYF
TRBV11-2	-	CASTLQAGGSYNEQFF
TRBV27	-	CASSLSGQGLYEQYF
TRBV7-2	once	CASSLGAGAYEQYF
TRBV18	-	CASSPQGNQPQHF
TRBV19	once	CASSIGGASYEQYF
TRBV28	-	CASSQGLAVRETQYF
TRBV6-5	-	CASRQGTSYEQYF
TRBV2	-	CASSEASYTQYF
TRBV29-1	-	CSVMTGAYGYTF
TRBV6-1	once	CASSVSRGTSSYNEQFF
TRBV28	-	CASRPGQGGEQYF
TRBV19	-	CASVVGTGLANQPQHF
TRBV28	few	CATTGTSAYNEQFF
TRBV28	-	CASTRRGLAYEQYF
TRBV5-1	once	CASSKGLEQYF
TRBV7-9	-	CASSHQWAGVGYEQYF
TRBV6-5	-	CASSYSGGRRNIQYF
TRBV5-1	-	CASSLLLQGAQGEQFF
TRBV10-3	-	CTISAETGRTMGYTF
TRBV21-1	once	CASSKGNKSTDTQYF
TRBV7-9	-	CASSPPFHADEQFF
TRBV5-4	-	CASSGDSQPQFF
TRBV7-9	-	CASSLLEGSHYGYTF
TRBV7-2	once	CASSLGQGTEKLFF
TRBV5-6	-	CASSLATMASYEQYF
TRBV2	once	CASSEALLAGRYNEQFF
TRBV11-2	-	CASSRLAGGADTQYF
TRBV11-2	-	CASSLASGWYEQYF
TRBV2	few	CASSEWAVGDTIYF
TRBV5-1	-	CASSDRDRLYYEQYF
TRBV9	-	CASSPGLAGIYEQYF
TRBV28	-	CASRRAVGGSYEQYF
TRBV5-5	-	CASTTGLAGPLDEQYF
TRBV4-1	-	CASSQPTLGPAANYGYTF
TRBV5-1	once	CASSYGQGGKYGYTF
TRBV10-3	-	CAITAGAGGSYNEQFF
TRBV6-5	-	CASSRTGQAEAFF
TRBV27	-	CASSLGGNSYEQYF
TRBV19	-	CASSHRDNQETQYF
TRBV5-6	-	CASSPDRGNEKLFF
TRBV7-8	-	CASSLAPSDYEQYF